The sequence of this T cell receptor (beta chain) was determined in a study of blood T cell repertoires in COVID-19. The V gene lost 2 bases and the J gene lost 4 bases, with 8 bases spanning the gap. Germline loops: CDR1 SGHTA, CDR2 FQGTGA. The CDR3 covers 13 residues. Those enrolled, adults aged roughly 18 to 89 years, came from around 25 US areas. Grouping used clinical history reported by participants in a survey and questionnaire. The table came from immunoSEQ multiplex PCR; TCRdb's copy has only in-frame clones and leaves some out. The sample has some 150,000 clones; roughly 88% are singletons. Specimen: PBMCs or T cells enriched from blood (not recorded which). The V and J genes are TRBV7-3 and TRBJ1-2; a possible D gene is TRBD1 (5 bases). The receptor comes from a woman in her twenties or thirties with acute COVID-19. The DNA of the CDR3 is TGTGCCAGCAGCTTAGGGGCGGCCTATGGCTACACCTTC. Translating it yields CASSLGAAYGYTF.